The source of this TCR beta chain is a study of cytotoxic CD8 clonotypes in ibrutinib-treated CLL. About the study: Median treatment time before response sampling was about 12 months, range 6 to 36.

Depth targeted 1 in 200,000 to 1 in 1 million T cells, averaging 10x coverage per clonotype. Method: immunoSEQ multiplex PCR; TCRdb's copy keeps in-frame clones and lacks some. The data hold around 200,000 clones, with 79% observed a single time. General study findings and limits: The public clonotypes identified were infrequent and showed contraction or stability on treatment.

Note on this clone: What it binds is not known.

Sample: PBMCs, taken after 12 months of ibrutinib treatment. The receptor was derived from a human donor with chronic lymphocytic leukemia.

CDR3 bases: TGTGCCGCGGGGGGTAACGAGCAGTACTTC. It encodes CAAGGNEQYF. The chain joins TRBV6-6 to TRBJ2-7, with 8 bases identical to TRBD2. V shed 11 bases, J shed 5 bases, and the junction held 2 bases outside the gene matches. Per germline, CDR1 MNHNY and CDR2 SVGAGI (reference sequence). CDR3 length: 10 amino acids.